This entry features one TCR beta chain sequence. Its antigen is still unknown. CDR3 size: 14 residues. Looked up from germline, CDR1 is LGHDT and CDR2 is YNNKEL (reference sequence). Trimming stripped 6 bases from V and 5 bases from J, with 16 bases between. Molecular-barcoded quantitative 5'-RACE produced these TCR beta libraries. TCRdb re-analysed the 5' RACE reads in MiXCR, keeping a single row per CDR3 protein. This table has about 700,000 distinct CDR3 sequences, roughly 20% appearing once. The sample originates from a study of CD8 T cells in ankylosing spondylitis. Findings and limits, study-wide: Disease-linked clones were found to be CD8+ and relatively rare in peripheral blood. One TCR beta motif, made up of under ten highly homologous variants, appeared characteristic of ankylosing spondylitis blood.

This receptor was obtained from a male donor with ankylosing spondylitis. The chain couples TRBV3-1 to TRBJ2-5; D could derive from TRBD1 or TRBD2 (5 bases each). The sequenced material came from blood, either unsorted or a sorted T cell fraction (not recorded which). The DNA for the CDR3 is TGTGCCAGCAGATCGTTTGGGGGAGAGGAGACCCAGTACTTC. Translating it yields CASRSFGGEETQYF.